This TCR beta chain comes out of a study of CD8+CD57+ T cells in acquired aplastic anemia. For the study at large: The sorted CD4+ and CD8+ cells yielded an average approximately 3.3 ug of DNA. As sequenced from healthy donors, CD4+ cells averaged approximately 11 million reads.

V gave up 6 bases and J gave up 4 bases; unmatched junction bases: 3. The CDR3 is 12 amino acids. CDR1 is GTSNPN and CDR2 is SVGIG in the germline V gene (reference sequence). This clonotype came up a few times. As yet, its antigen is unknown. TCR beta VDJ and CDR3 were profiled, and genomic DNA was the template. TCRdb re-derived calls from the reads in MiXCR, one entry per CDR3 protein. Of some 140,000 distinct CDR3 sequences in the sample, approximately 41% were seen once. Findings and limits, study-wide: Approximately 29 was the count of CD8+ CDR3 sequences that patients shared with controls. No significant patient-versus-control difference appeared in CD8+ Simpson's diversity.

This chain links TRBV30 with TRBJ1-3; 7 bases line up with TRBD1. The TCR comes from a human donor in good health, serving as a control. The sample was sorted CD4+, CD8+, or CD8+CD57+ T cells (not recorded which) from PBMCs. CDR3 sequence reads: CACMTGGNTIYF. The CDR3 nucleotides read TGTGCCTGCATGACAGGGGGAAACACCATATATTTT.